These T cell receptor beta chains were read from a single sample in a study of cytomegalovirus exposure and HLA in healthy donors. Assay used: immunoSEQ multiplex PCR; TCRdb lists only in-frame clones, some missing. The data show about 55,000 clones, around 50% seen once. What was sequenced was PBMCs. These receptors all come from a human donor in good health. Each CDR3 is given with its conserved first and last residue. The order of the fields is V gene, J gene, clone size, CDR3 protein. Clone size is stated in some rows and not others, as once, few, many or a class when expanded.

TRBV7-6	TRBJ1-4	few	CASSFGTGVNEKLFF
TRBV30	TRBJ2-7	.	CAWSAGQGYEQYF
TRBV10-2	TRBJ2-7	few	CASMAGGTYEQYF
TRBV5-4	TRBJ2-7	.	CASSLAGATSYEQYF
TRBV29-1	TRBJ1-1	few	CSVEGRGRANTEAFF
TRBV12-5	TRBJ2-3	.	CASGLGLAGDTQYF
TRBV30	TRBJ2-5	few	CAWSLSGGQETQYF
TRBV12-5	TRBJ2-5	.	CASGLVQWETQYF
TRBV27	TRBJ2-7	few	CASSLSGAYEQYF
TRBV7-9	TRBJ2-5	.	CASSSRGTGLQETQYF
TRBV18	TRBJ2-3	.	CASSPERTDTQYF
TRBV2	TRBJ1-2	.	CASSVQGARANYGYTF
TRBV19	TRBJ2-7	.	CATSDRAFYEQYF
TRBV6-5	TRBJ1-1	.	CASSYSRDRVTEAFF
TRBV29-1	TRBJ1-2	.	CSVGTGDNYGYTF
TRBV6-1	TRBJ2-5	once	CASSLTGTGKETQYF
TRBV6-5	TRBJ1-5	once	CASSRTGTGDQPQHF
TRBV29-1	TRBJ2-7	few	CSVEGREDYEQYF
TRBV18	TRBJ1-1	few	CASSPILNTEAFF
TRBV6-5	TRBJ1-1	.	CASSLDSLNTEAFF
TRBV15	TRBJ1-2	.	CATSTRQGAGGYTF
TRBV19	TRBJ2-7	.	CASSSPGTGIYEQYF
TRBV18	TRBJ2-6	.	CASSRRTGAGANVLTF
TRBV7-7	TRBJ2-1	.	CASSLEGGGEQFF
TRBV10-2	TRBJ1-5	few	CASSESSGNQPQHF
TRBV7-2	TRBJ1-6	.	CASSLGENSPLHF
TRBV25-1	TRBJ2-5	.	CASSEQGDRETQYF
TRBV30	TRBJ1-1	.	CAFFRGQGAFF
TRBV30	TRBJ2-4	.	CAWSSTGGGDIQYF
TRBV7-8	TRBJ2-7	.	CASSLGGTSLYEQYF
TRBV18	TRBJ2-5	few	CASSPRTGQETQYF
TRBV10-3	TRBJ2-3	.	CANKGVSSTDTQYF
TRBV7-3	TRBJ2-1	.	CASSRQSTNEQFF
TRBV29-1	TRBJ2-1	.	CSVKRGAGDEQFF
TRBV4-2	TRBJ2-2	few	CASSQVEGELFF
TRBV6-1	TRBJ2-7	few	CASSGLGTSGGAYEQYF
TRBV5-6	TRBJ1-5	.	CASSLSGSGFAQHF
TRBV7-8	TRBJ2-7	.	CASSLVQGGYEQYF
TRBV2	TRBJ1-2	.	CASSRESNYGYTF
TRBV7-9	TRBJ2-1	.	CASLVSDEQFF
TRBV4-1	TRBJ2-7	.	CASSRETSGGAYEQYF
TRBV14	TRBJ2-7	.	CASSSQGRLSYEQYF
TRBV5-6	TRBJ1-5	.	CASSRWIGTGDQPQHF